A single sample gave rise to the 24 T cell receptor beta chains below, sequenced in a study of blood T cell repertoires in COVID-19. Assay used: immunoSEQ multiplex PCR; TCRdb lists only in-frame clones, some missing. The data hold about 260,000 clones, with 80% to 90% observed a single time. Sequenced sample: peripheral blood. These receptors were taken from a woman aged 70 to 79 with COVID-19, enrolled during active disease.

The rearrangement links TRBV5-1 to TRBJ1-6; D remains unclear. CDR1 is SGHRS and CDR2 is YFSETQ in the germline V gene. V dropped 4 bases and J dropped 8 bases, with 10 bases sitting between them. The CDR3 sequence is 13 residues long. CDR3 residues: CASSALTDSPLHF. For the CDR3, the DNA is TGCGCCAGCAGCGCTTTGACTGATTCACCCCTCCACTTT.

V and J are TRBV5-1 and TRBJ1-1, with TRBD1 matching 8 bases. There are 15 residues in the CDR3. V trimming: 0 bases; J trimming: 5 bases; junction bases outside the gene matches: 6. Germline-derived CDR1 and CDR2 are SGHRS and YFSETQ. The CDR3 spells CASSLGYRGATEAFF. CDR3 bases: TGCGCCAGCAGCTTGGGGTACAGGGGGGCGACTGAAGCTTTCTTT.

V and J are TRBV7-2 and TRBJ2-2, with 9 bases aligning to TRBD1. CDR1 is SGHTA and CDR2 is FQGNSA in the germline V gene. This CDR3 contains 15 residues. V was pared by 4 bases and J by 4 bases, with 4 bases of the junction left unmatched. CDR3 sequence (DNA): TGTGCCAGCAGCTGGGGACAGGGACTCACCGGGGAGCTGTTTTTT. As protein: CASSWGQGLTGELFF.

This chain links TRBV30 with TRBJ2-7; 9 bases are a match to TRBD1. Germline lookup yields CDR1 GTSNPN and CDR2 SVGIG (reference sequence). V was pared by 2 bases and J by 6 bases, with 14 bases of the junction left unmatched. The CDR3 consists of 16 residues. CDR3 in DNA: TGTGCCTGGAGTAGGGGACAGGGAGATTTATGGGTCGAGCAGTACTTC. It translates to CAWSRGQGDLWVEQYF.

The chain links TRBV28 to TRBJ1-2, with 9 bases lining up with TRBD1. V lost 7 bases and J lost 8; bases outside the gene matches: 8. The germline gives CDR1 MDHEN, CDR2 SYDVKM. This CDR3 is 13 amino acids long. This CDR3 is CASKQGTGIGYTF. As DNA, the CDR3 is TGTGCCAGCAAGCAGGGGACAGGGATCGGCTACACCTTC.

A few counts support this clone. The rearrangement uses TRBV19 and TRBJ1-6, with D unclear. The CDR3 covers 15 residues. Germline CDR1 and CDR2: LNHDA and SQIVND (reference sequence). Trimming pared 3 bases from V and 6 bases from J, leaving 12 bases between. The CDR3 DNA reads TGTGCCAGTAGTATCCGGGAGCCGCCTAATTCACCCCTCCACTTT. It specifies CASSIREPPNSPLHF.

In regard to this clone: The same CDR3 can be traced to other DNA sequences in this sample. The CDR3 bases are TGTGCCAGCAGTTCGGGACAGGGGGACCAGCCCCAGCATTTT. Protein: CASSSGQGDQPQHF. J is TRBJ1-5 and V is TRBV28, with 11 bases aligning to TRBD1. The germline gives CDR1 MDHEN, CDR2 SYDVKM. The CDR3 consists of 14 residues. V shed 4 bases, J shed 7 bases, and the junction held 3 bases outside the gene matches.

J is TRBJ1-4 and V is TRBV20-1; no definite D call. There are 14 residues in the CDR3. V was pared by 3 bases and J by 11 bases, with 19 bases between. The germline V gene has CDR1 DFQATT and CDR2 SNEGSKA (reference sequence). The CDR3 DNA follows: TGCAGTGCTAGTTTGTCCCCGGCGAGAGGGAAACTGTTTTTT. Translated, it gives CSASLSPARGKLFF.

Worth noting for this clone: The same CDR3 arises from other DNA sequences in this sample as well. The chain carries TRBV6-5 and TRBJ1-2; no clear D. The CDR3 has 12 amino acids. The germline V gene encodes CDR1 MNHEY and CDR2 SVGAGI. Trimming stripped 0 bases from V and 5 bases from J, with 4 bases between. The DNA for the CDR3 is TGTGCCAGCAGTTACTCCGGTTATGGCTACACCTTC. It encodes CASSYSGYGYTF.

J is TRBJ1-2 and V is TRBV15; the D gene is possibly TRBD1 (5 bases). Germline CDR1 is LNHNV and CDR2 is YYDKDF (reference sequence). V was trimmed by 0 bases and J by 4 bases, leaving 15 bases between them. The CDR3 sequence is 16 residues long. The CDR3 sequence is CATSRDLGGTLYGYTF. CDR3 coding DNA: TGTGCCACCAGCAGAGATCTGGGGGGGACCCTCTATGGCTACACCTTC.

CDR3 protein: CASSRQNDDTETQYF. For the CDR3, the DNA is TGCGCCAGCAGCCGGCAGAATGATGACACAGAGACCCAGTACTTC. This sequence joins TRBV5-1 and TRBJ2-5; D gene unclear. CDR1 is SGHRS and CDR2 is YFSETQ in the germline V gene. This CDR3 has 15 amino acids. V was clipped by 4 bases and J by 4 bases, with 17 bases between them.

Points on this clone: The junction shows a germline mismatch at one end, possibly a read error. The gene calls are TRBV2 and TRBJ1-3; D remains unclear. CDR1 and CDR2 from the germline V gene are SNHLY and FYNNEI. The CDR3 runs 12 residues. As DNA, the CDR3 is TGTGCCAGCAGTCAGTCTGAAAACACCATATATTTT. Amino acid sequence: CASSQSENTIYF. Together with reference TRBV2 and TRBJ1-3, the CDR3 gives the full variable domain: EPEVTQTPSHQVTQMGQEVILRCVPISNHLYFYWYRQILGQKVEFLVSFYNNEISEKSEIFDDQFSVERPDGSNFTLKIRSTKLEDSAMYFCASSQSENTIYFGEGSWLTVV.

Turning to this clone: The sample contains more than one DNA sequence encoding this CDR3. V gene TRBV9 combines with J gene TRBJ2-2; possible D gene TRBD2, 6 bases. Between the trimmed V and J ends, which lost 0 bases and 4 bases, there was a span of 10 bases. The CDR3 covers 15 residues. Germline CDR1 SGDLS, CDR2 YYNGEE. The CDR3 loop reads CASSVVGGPTGELFF. The CDR3, as DNA: TGTGCCAGCAGCGTAGTAGGAGGGCCCACCGGGGAGCTGTTTTTT.

This chain links TRBV27 with TRBJ1-1; 9 positions match TRBD1. Per germline, CDR1 MNHEY and CDR2 SMNVEV (reference sequence). V lost 3 bases, J lost 5 bases, and 4 bases stayed unmatched. This CDR3 is built from 14 residues. The CDR3 region is CASSLGQGHTEAFF. The CDR3 nucleotides read TGTGCCAGCAGTTTGGGACAGGGACATACTGAAGCTTTCTTT.

This clone has a single count. This chain joins TRBV19 and TRBJ2-1, with D possibly TRBD1 on 5 matching bases. The CDR3 has 14 residues. Germline-derived CDR1 and CDR2 are LNHDA and SQIVND (reference sequence). V dropped 7 bases and J dropped 5 bases, with 15 bases sitting between them. The CDR3 DNA follows: TGTGCCAGTAAGGGGCTAGTGGAGAACAATGAGCAGTTCTTC. It specifies CASKGLVENNEQFF. The full variable domain, in which reference TRBV19 and TRBJ2-1 provide the parts outside the CDR3, is DGGITQSPKYLFRKEGQNVTLSCEQNLNHDAMYWYRQDPGQGLRLIYYSQIVNDFQKGDIAEGYSVSREKKESFPLTVTSAQKNPTAFYLCASKGLVENNEQFFGPGTRLTVL.

The chain employs TRBV19 and TRBJ2-5; 8 bases agree with TRBD1. Germline values: CDR1 LNHDA, CDR2 SQIVND (reference sequence). The CDR3 has 13 amino acids. V was clipped by 6 bases and J by 6 bases; unmatched bases: 6. The CDR3 nucleotides are TGTGCCAGTAGCAAGACAGGGGACAAGACCCAGTACTTC. Amino acids: CASSKTGDKTQYF.

This clone occurred a few times. The gene calls are TRBV10-3 and TRBJ2-7, with D maybe TRBD2 (6 bases). CDR3 length: 12 residues. V lost 4 bases and J 3 bases, leaving 7 bases between the germline ends. Germline CDR1 reads ENHRY; CDR2 reads SYGVKD. CDR3 region: CAISGDFYEQYF. CDR3 DNA: TGTGCCATCAGTGGGGACTTCTACGAGCAGTACTTC.

This chain connects TRBV19 to TRBJ2-2; 8 bases line up with TRBD2. Unmatched junction bases numbered 4, after V lost 7 bases and J lost 3 bases. This CDR3 comprises 14 residues. Looked up from germline, CDR1 is LNHDA and CDR2 is SQIVND (reference sequence). This CDR3 reads CASNSGTYTGELFF. CDR3 DNA sequence: TGTGCCAGTAATAGCGGGACTTACACCGGGGAGCTGTTTTTT.

This clone was observed a single time. The chain's CDR3 is CASTRDPRSQETQYF. The CDR3 DNA reads as TGTGCCAGCACCAGGGATCCCAGGAGTCAGGAGACCCAGTACTTC. The chain employs TRBV5-4 and TRBJ2-5; D is perhaps TRBD1 (5 bases). The CDR3 is made up of 15 amino acids. Germline V lookup: CDR1 SGHNT, CDR2 YYREEE (reference sequence). V shed 6 bases and J shed 5 bases, with 20 bases lying between them.

The chain joins TRBV7-2 to TRBJ2-7, with 9 bases fitting TRBD1. The CDR3 loop spans 14 amino acids. The junction had 5 bases not matched to a gene; V was cut back by 4 bases and J by 4 bases. Germline V gene data show CDR1 as SGHTA and CDR2 as FQGNSA. The CDR3 protein is CASSSRTGVYEQYF. The CDR3 DNA is TGTGCCAGCAGCTCGCGGACAGGGGTATACGAGCAGTACTTC.

Concerning this clone itself: Different DNA sequences within this sample yield the same CDR3. This rearrangement joins TRBV20-1 to TRBJ2-7; D remains unclear. V lost 5 bases to trimming and J lost 0 bases, with 5 bases between them. Looked up from germline, CDR1 is DFQATT and CDR2 is SNEGSKA (reference sequence). CDR3 length: 11 amino acids. CDR3 region: CSALSSYEQYF. CDR3 coding DNA: TGCAGTGCTCTAAGCTCCTACGAGCAGTACTTC.

This sequence joins TRBV7-9 and TRBJ2-2; TRBD1 aligns across 7 bases. This CDR3 has 15 residues. V was clipped by 5 bases and J by 0 bases; unmatched bases: 3. Per germline, CDR1 SEHNR and CDR2 FQNEAQ (reference sequence). For the CDR3, the DNA is TGTGCCAGCAGCCGGGACAGTGCGAACACCGGGGAGCTGTTTTTT. As protein: CASSRDSANTGELFF.

This chain links TRBV30 with TRBJ1-2, with D perhaps TRBD1 (5 bases). V was cut by 3 bases and J by 9 bases, with 14 bases left in between. CDR1 GTSNPN and CDR2 SVGIG come from the germline V gene (reference sequence). CDR3 length: 12 amino acids. The CDR3 here is CAWSPGRGSYTF. CDR3 in DNA: TGTGCCTGGAGCCCAGGAAGGGGTAGCTACACCTTC.

This clone was found a few times. The chain combines TRBV5-1 with TRBJ2-7; TRBD1 matches 7 bases. Looked up from germline, CDR1 is SGHRS and CDR2 is YFSETQ. With 3 bases clipped from V and 7 bases from J, the junction kept 13 bases outside the gene matches. This CDR3 has 15 residues. CDR3 sequence (DNA): TGCGCCAGCAGCTGGGGACAGTTACCCCTGGGGGAGCAGTACTTC. Protein: CASSWGQLPLGEQYF.